Presented here are 9 T cell receptor beta chains from one specimen sequenced in a study of beta chain features in type 1 diabetes. What was sequenced were expressed TCRB transcripts, since all of the isolated RNA had been reverse transcribed. Repertoires were generated with immunoSEQ multiplex PCR, while TCRdb's copy carries only in-frame clones and drops some. Of about 350,000 clones listed, roughly a fifth were seen once; the top ten hold around 0.04%. The sequencing sample was made of naive CD4+ T cells from blood. These receptors all stem from a woman between 18 and 29 years old in good health.

This clone was seen a handful of times. The chain uses TRBV9 and TRBJ2-3; D is perhaps TRBD2 (6 bases). From germline, CDR1 is SGDLS and CDR2 YYNGEE. CDR3 length equals 17 residues. The V and J ends lost 4 bases and 3 bases respectively, with 21 bases between them. CDR3 in amino acids: CASSSSAGLHRTDTQYF. The DNA of the CDR3 is TGTGCCAGCAGCTCCTCCGCGGGGCTTCATCGGACAGATACGCAGTATTTT.

The rearrangement joins TRBV5-1 to TRBJ1-2; possible D gene TRBD1, 5 bases. CDR3 length: 16 residues. The V and J ends lost 0 bases and 5 bases respectively, with 17 bases between them. CDR1 and CDR2 (germline): SGHRS, YFSETQ. The CDR3 sequence: CASSLDRTQPGYGYTF. In DNA, the CDR3 is TGCGCCAGCAGCTTGGATAGGACACAACCCGGATATGGCTACACCTTC.

This clone has a single count. The chain links TRBV7-2 to TRBJ2-1; a weak D match, TRBD2 (6 bases). Per germline, CDR1 SGHTA and CDR2 FQGNSA. This CDR3 has 14 amino acids. V gave up 0 bases and J gave up 5 bases, with 8 bases separating them. The CDR3 nucleotides are TGTGCCAGCAGCTTAGCGGGAGGACACAATGAGCAGTTCTTC. This gives the protein CASSLAGGHNEQFF. The full variable domain, its missing parts supplied by reference TRBV7-2 and TRBJ2-1, is GAGVSQSPSNKVTEKGKDVELRCDPISGHTALYWYRQSLGQGLEFLIYFQGNSAPDKSGLPSDRFSAERTGGSVSTLTIQRTQQEDSAVYLCASSLAGGHNEQFFGPGTRLTVL.

This clone was seen a handful of times. V gene TRBV18 combines with J gene TRBJ1-2, with D perhaps TRBD1 (5 bases). This CDR3 region has 13 residues. V was clipped by 6 bases and J by 4 bases, with 12 bases between them. The germline V gene encodes CDR1 KGHSH and CDR2 LQKENI. Here the CDR3 reads CASSPDRLYGYTF. CDR3 sequence (DNA): TGTGCCAGCTCGCCCGACAGACTCTATGGCTACACCTTC.

Concerning this clone: The sample has other DNA sequences that encode this CDR3 too. This chain uses TRBV30 with TRBJ1-1; D is uncertain. Trimming took 0 bases from V and 4 from J, leaving 6 bases between them. Germline lookup yields CDR1 GTSNPN and CDR2 SVGIG (reference sequence). The CDR3 spans 12 residues. CDR3 in amino acids: CAWSVQPTEAFF. The CDR3 DNA follows: TGTGCCTGGAGTGTACAGCCCACTGAAGCTTTCTTT.

The rearrangement uses TRBV5-1 and TRBJ2-5; maybe TRBD1 (5 bases). Trimming cost V 0 bases and J 6 bases, with 18 bases left between them. This CDR3 comprises 16 residues. Germline V gene data show CDR1 as SGHRS and CDR2 as YFSETQ. The CDR3 DNA reads TGCGCCAGCAGCTTGGTTGTGGCAGGGTCATCACAGACCCAGTACTTC. This sequence encodes CASSLVVAGSSQTQYF.

This clone was counted between two and nine times. The chain has TRBV13 and TRBJ2-7, with 9 bases that match TRBD1. This CDR3 spans 14 amino acids. Unmatched junction bases numbered 4, after V lost 5 bases and J lost 2 bases. The germline V gene has CDR1 PRHDT and CDR2 FYEKMQ (reference sequence). CDR3 in amino acids: CASSGRDRAYEQYF. CDR3 sequence (DNA): TGTGCCAGCAGCGGCCGGGACAGGGCCTACGAGCAGTACTTC.

V gene TRBV7-8 combines with J gene TRBJ2-7, with D maybe TRBD1 (6 bases). There are 15 residues in the CDR3. V lost 7 bases and J lost 3, with 19 bases in between. The germline V gene has CDR1 SGHVS and CDR2 FQNEAQ. CDR3 in amino acids: CASTSRRDTLYEQYF. The CDR3 region has the DNA TGTGCCAGCACCTCCCGCCGGGACACTCTCTACGAGCAGTACTTC.

In its sample, this clone was seen once. The chain joins TRBV7-6 to TRBJ2-5; tentative D call: TRBD1 (6 bases). Trimming cost V 7 bases and J 0 bases, with 15 bases left between them. There are 15 residues in the CDR3. Germline CDR1 reads SGHVS; CDR2 reads FNYEAQ. This CDR3 reads CASTSGVGYQETQYF. The CDR3 DNA follows: TGTGCCAGCACCTCAGGGGTTGGGTACCAAGAGACCCAGTACTTC.